Listed here is a single T cell receptor (beta chain). The data belong to a study of blood T cell repertoires in COVID-19. Losses at the gene ends were 5 bases for V and 0 bases for J; bases not matched to a gene: 3. This CDR3 contains 14 residues. Germline V gives CDR1 LNHNV, CDR2 YYDKDF (reference sequence). This table comes from immunoSEQ multiplex PCR, and its TCRdb copy is limited to in-frame clones, with some not included. The sample contains roughly 150,000 clones, 80% to 90% of which appear only once. This receptor was identified in a man aged 55 to 70 with acute or convalescent COVID-19. This chain connects TRBV15 to TRBJ1-2, with TRBD1 matching 7 bases. Sequenced: peripheral blood. The CDR3 DNA follows: TGTGCCACCAGCCTAGACAGGGCTAACTATGGCTACACCTTC. Residues: CATSLDRANYGYTF. The complete variable domain, with remaining parts taken from reference TRBV15 and TRBJ1-2, reads DAMVIQNPRYQVTQFGKPVTLSCSQTLNHNVMYWYQQKSSQAPKLLFHYYDKDFNNEADTPDNFQSRRPNTSFCFLDIRSPGLGDTAMYLCATSLDRANYGYTFGSGTRLTVV.